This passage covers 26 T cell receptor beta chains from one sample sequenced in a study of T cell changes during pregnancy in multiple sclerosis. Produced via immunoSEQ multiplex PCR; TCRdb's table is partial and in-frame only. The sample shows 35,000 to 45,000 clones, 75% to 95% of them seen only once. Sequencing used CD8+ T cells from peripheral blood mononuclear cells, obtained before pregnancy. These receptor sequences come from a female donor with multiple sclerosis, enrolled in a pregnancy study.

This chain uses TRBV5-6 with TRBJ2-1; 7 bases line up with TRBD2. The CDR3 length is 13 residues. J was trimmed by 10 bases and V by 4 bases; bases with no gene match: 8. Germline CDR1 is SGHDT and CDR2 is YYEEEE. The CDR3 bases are TGTGCCAGCAGCCCGGGGACTACCACGGAGCAGTTCTTC. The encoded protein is CASSPGTTTEQFF.

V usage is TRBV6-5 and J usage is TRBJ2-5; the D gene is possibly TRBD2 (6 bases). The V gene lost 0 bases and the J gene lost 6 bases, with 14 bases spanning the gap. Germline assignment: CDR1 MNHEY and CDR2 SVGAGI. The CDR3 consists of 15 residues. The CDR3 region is CASSYSTEGRKTQYF. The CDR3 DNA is TGTGCCAGCAGTTACTCGACAGAGGGGAGGAAGACCCAGTACTTC.

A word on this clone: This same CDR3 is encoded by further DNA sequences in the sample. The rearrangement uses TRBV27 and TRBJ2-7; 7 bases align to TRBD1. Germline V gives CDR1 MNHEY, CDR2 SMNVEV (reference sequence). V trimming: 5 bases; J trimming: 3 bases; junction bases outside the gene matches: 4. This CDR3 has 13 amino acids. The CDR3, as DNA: TGTGCCAGCAGTCTGGGACAGAACTACGAGCAGTACTTC. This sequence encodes CASSLGQNYEQYF.

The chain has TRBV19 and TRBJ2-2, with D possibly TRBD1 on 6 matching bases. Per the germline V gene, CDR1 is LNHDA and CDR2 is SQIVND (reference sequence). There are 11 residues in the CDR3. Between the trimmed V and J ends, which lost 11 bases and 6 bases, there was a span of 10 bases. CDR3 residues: CAGKGAGELFF. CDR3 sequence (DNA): TGTGCCGGCAAGGGGGCCGGGGAGCTGTTTTTT.

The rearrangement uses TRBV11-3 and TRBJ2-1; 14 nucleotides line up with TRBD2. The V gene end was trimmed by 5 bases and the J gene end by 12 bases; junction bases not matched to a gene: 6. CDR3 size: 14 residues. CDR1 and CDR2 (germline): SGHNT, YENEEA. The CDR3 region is CASSPGTSGSPQFF. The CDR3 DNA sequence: TGTGCCAGCAGCCCGGGGACTAGCGGGAGTCCGCAGTTCTTC.

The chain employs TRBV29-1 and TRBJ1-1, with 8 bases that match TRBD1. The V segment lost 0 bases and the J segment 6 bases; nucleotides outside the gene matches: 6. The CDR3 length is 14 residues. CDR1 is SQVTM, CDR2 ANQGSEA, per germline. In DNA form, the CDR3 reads TGCAGCGTTGAAGATGTGGGGACAGGAGCTGAAGCTTTCTTT. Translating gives CSVEDVGTGAEAFF. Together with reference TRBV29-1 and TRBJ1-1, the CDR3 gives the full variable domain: SAVISQKPSRDICQRGTSLTIQCQVDSQVTMMFWYRQQPGQSLTLIATANQGSEATYESGFVIDKFPISRPNLTFSTLTVSNMSPEDSSIYLCSVEDVGTGAEAFFGQGTRLTVV.

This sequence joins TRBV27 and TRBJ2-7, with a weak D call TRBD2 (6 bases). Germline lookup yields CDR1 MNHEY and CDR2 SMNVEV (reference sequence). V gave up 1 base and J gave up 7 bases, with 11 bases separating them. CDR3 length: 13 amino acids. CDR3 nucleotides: TGTGCCAGCAGTTTATATGGGGGGAGGGAGCAGTACTTC. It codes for CASSLYGGREQYF.

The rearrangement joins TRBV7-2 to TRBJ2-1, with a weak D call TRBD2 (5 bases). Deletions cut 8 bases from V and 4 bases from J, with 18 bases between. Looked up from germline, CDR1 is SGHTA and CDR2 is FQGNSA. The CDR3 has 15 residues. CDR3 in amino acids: CASGFPASRYNEQFF. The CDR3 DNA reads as TGTGCCAGCGGATTCCCAGCTAGCAGGTACAATGAGCAGTTCTTC.

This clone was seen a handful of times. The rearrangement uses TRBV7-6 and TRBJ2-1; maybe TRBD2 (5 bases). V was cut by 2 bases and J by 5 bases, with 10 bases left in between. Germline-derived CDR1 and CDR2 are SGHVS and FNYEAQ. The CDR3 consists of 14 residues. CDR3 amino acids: CASSLLADDNEQFF. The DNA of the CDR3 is TGTGCCAGCAGCTTACTAGCAGATGACAATGAGCAGTTCTTC.

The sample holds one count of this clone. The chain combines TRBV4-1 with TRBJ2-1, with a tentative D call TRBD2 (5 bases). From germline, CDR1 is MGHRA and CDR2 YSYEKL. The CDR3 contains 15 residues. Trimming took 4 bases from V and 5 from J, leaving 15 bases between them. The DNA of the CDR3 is TGCGCCAGCAGCCCCCTTGTGGGGAGTCACAATGAGCAGTTCTTC. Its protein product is CASSPLVGSHNEQFF.

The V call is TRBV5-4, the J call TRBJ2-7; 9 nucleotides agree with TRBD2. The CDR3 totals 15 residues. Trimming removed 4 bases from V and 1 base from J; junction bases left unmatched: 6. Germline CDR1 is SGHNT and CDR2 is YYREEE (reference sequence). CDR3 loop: CASSMGLAGSYEQYF. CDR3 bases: TGTGCCAGCAGCATGGGACTAGCCGGTTCCTACGAGCAGTACTTC.

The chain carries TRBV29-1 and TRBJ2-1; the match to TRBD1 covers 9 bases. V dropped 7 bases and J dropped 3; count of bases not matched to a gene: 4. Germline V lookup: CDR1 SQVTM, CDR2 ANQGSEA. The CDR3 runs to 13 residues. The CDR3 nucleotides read TGCAGCGCCCGGACAGGGGACTACAATGAGCAGTTCTTC. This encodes CSARTGDYNEQFF.

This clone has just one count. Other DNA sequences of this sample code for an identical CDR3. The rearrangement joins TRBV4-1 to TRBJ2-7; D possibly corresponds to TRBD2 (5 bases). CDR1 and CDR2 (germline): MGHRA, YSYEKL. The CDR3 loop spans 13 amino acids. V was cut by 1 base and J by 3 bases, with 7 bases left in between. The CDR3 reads CASSQVGGYEQYF. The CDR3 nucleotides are TGCGCCAGCAGCCAAGTCGGAGGCTACGAGCAGTACTTC.

The CDR3 coding sequence is TGTGCCAGCAGTGATGGACTAGCGGGCCTCAATGAGCAGTTCTTC. Translated, it gives CASSDGLAGLNEQFF. This chain connects TRBV27 to TRBJ2-1; 11 bases are shared with TRBD2. J gave up 6 bases and V 5 bases, and 6 bases lay outside the gene matches. The germline V gene has CDR1 MNHEY and CDR2 SMNVEV (reference sequence). There are 15 residues in the CDR3.

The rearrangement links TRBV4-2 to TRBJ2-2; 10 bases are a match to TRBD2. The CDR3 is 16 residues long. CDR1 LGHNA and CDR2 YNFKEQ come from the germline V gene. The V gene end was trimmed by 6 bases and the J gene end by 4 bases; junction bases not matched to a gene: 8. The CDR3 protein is CASRLAGRRGTGELFF. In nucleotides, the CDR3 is TGTGCCAGCAGACTAGCGGGAAGGCGAGGCACCGGGGAGCTGTTTTTT.

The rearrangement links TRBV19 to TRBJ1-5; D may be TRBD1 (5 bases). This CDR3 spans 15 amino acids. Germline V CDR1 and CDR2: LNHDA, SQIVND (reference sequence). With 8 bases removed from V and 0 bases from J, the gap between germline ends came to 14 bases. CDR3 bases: TGTGCCAGTCAATGGGGCGGCAATAGCAATCAGCCCCAGCATTTT. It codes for CASQWGGNSNQPQHF.

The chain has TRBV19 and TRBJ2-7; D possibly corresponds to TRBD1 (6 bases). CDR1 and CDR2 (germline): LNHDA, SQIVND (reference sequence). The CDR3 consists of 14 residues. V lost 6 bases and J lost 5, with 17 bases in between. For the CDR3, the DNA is TGTGCCAGTAGATGGGACAAGGGGCACCACGAGCAGTACTTC. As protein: CASRWDKGHHEQYF.

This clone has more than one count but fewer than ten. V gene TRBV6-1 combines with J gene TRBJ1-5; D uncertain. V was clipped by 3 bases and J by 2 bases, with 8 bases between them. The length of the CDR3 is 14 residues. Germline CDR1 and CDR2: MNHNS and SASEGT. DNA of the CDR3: TGTGCCAGCAGTGATGGCGGGGGCAATCAGCCCCAGCATTTT. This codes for CASSDGGGNQPQHF.

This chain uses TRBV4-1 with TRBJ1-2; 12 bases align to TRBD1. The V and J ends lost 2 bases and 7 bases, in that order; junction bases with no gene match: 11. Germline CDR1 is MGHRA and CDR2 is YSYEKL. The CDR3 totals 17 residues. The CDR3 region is CASSQRTRDRGRSGYTF. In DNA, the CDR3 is TGCGCCAGCAGCCAACGGACCCGGGACAGGGGGCGCAGTGGCTACACCTTC.

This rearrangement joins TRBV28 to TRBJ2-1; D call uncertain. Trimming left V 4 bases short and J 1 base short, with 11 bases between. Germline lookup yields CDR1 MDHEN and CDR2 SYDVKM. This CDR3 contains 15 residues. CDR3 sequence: CASSSGLASYNEQFF. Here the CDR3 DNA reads TGTGCCAGCAGTTCCGGTCTTGCATCCTACAATGAGCAGTTCTTC.

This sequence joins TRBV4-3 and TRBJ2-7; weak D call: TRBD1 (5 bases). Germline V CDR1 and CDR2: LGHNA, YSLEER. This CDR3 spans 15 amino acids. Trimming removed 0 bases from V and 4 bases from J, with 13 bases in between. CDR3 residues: CASSQERQGSYEQYF. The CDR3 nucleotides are TGCGCCAGCAGCCAAGAACGTCAGGGTTCGTACGAGCAGTACTTC.

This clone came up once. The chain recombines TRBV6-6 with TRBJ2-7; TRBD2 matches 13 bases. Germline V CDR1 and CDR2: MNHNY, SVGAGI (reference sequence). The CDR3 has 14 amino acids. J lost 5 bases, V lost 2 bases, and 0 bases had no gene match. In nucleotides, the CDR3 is TGTGCCAGCAGTTACGGGACTAGCGGGAACGAGCAGTACTTC. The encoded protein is CASSYGTSGNEQYF.

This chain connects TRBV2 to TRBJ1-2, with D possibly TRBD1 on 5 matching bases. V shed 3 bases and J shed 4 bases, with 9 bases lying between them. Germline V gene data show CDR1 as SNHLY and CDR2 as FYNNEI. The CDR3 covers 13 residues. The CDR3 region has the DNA TGTGCCAGCAGTGACAGGGCCGTCTATGGCTACACCTTC. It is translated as CASSDRAVYGYTF.

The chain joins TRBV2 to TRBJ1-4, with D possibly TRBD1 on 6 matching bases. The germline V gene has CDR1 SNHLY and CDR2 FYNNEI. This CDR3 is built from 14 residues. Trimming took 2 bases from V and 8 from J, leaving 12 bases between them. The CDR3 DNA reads TGTGCCAGCAGTGAACACAGGGCGGGCGAAAAACTGTTTTTT. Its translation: CASSEHRAGEKLFF.

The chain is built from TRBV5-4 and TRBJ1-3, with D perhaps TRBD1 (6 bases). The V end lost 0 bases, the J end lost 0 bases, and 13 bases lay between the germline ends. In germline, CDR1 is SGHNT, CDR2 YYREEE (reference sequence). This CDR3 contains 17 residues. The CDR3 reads CASSLAPDRDSGNTIYF. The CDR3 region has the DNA TGTGCCAGCAGCTTGGCTCCGGACAGAGACTCTGGAAACACCATATATTTT.

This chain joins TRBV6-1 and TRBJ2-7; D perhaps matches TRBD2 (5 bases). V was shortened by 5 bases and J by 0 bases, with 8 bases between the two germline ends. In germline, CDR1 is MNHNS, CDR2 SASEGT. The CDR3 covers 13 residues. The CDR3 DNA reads TGTGCCAGCAGTCCGGGATTCTCCTACGAGCAGTACTTC. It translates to CASSPGFSYEQYF.